This entry features one TCR beta chain sequence. These data originate in a study of blood T cell repertoires in COVID-19. Study as a whole: Samples taken during acute and convalescent COVID-19 were collected in the United States, Italy and Spain.

With 3 bases removed from V and 1 base from J, the gap between germline ends came to 6 bases. Looked up from germline, CDR1 is LGHNT and CDR2 is FRNRAP. This CDR3 region has 13 residues. Methods used by the authors: Reference gene primer amplification gave nucleated cell count estimates. Assay used: immunoSEQ multiplex PCR; TCRdb lists only in-frame clones, some missing. That table gives V, J and clone size, and the DNA gave D and trimming. Counted here are 90,000 to 120,000 clones, under 80% occurring once; the ten biggest clones make up about 20%. Material: peripheral blood. The TCR comes from a man in his 70s with active or convalescent COVID-19. V and J are TRBV12-5 and TRBJ1-1, with D hard to call. CDR3 DNA: TGTGCTAGTGGTTTCCAGGAGAACACTGAAGCTTTCTTT. Its protein is CASGFQENTEAFF.